The clone carrying this TCR beta chain was seen ten or more times. What it binds is unknown. V was clipped by 3 bases and J by 4 bases, with 9 bases between them. CDR1 and CDR2 (germline): SNHLY, FYNNEI. CDR3 size: 13 residues. Each hyperthyroidism patient was newly diagnosed, with under 2 months' duration, and aged 18 to 65. For repertoire sequencing, the TCR beta CDR3 regions were amplified from RNA transcripts. RT-PCR was first run with HTBI primers, then multiplex PCR in a second round. TCRdb passed the multiplex PCR reads through MiXCR, listing each CDR3 protein once. Altogether about 1.2 million distinct CDR3 sequences are present, 35% to 40% being singletons, with the ten largest covering 11%. The data were taken from a study of Graves' ophthalmopathy and Graves' hyperthyroidism. Study-wide points: Most thyroid clonotypes with frequency above 0.001 were detected in blood too.

The chain recombines TRBV2 with TRBJ1-1; unclear D gene. This clonotype was sampled from an adult man with Graves' hyperthyroidism. The sequenced sample consisted of peripheral blood or thyroid tissue (not recorded which). The CDR3 sequence is CASSDGLSTEAFF. CDR3 in DNA: TGTGCCAGCAGTGACGGACTTAGCACTGAAGCTTTCTTT.